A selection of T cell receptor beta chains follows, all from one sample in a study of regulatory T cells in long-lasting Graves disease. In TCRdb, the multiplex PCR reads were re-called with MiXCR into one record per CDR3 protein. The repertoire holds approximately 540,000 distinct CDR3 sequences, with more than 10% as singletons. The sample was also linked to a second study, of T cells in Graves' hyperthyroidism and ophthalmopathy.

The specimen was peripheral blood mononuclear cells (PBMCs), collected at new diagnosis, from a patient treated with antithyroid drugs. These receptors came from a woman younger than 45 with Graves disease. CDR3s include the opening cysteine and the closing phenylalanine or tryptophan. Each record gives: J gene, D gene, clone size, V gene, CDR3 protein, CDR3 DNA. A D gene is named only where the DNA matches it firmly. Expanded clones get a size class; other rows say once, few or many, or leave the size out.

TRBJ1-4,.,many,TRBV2,CASSKITGRGEKLFF,TGTGCCAGCAGTAAAATAACAGGGAGAGGTGAAAAACTGTTTTTT
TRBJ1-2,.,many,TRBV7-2,CASSLGRVYGYTF,TGTGCCAGCAGCTTGGGTCGAGTTTATGGCTACACCTTC
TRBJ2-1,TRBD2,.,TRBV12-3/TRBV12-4,CASSLVTGGPGGEQFF,TGTGCCAGCAGTTTAGTCACCGGCGGACCGGGGGGTGAGCAGTTCTTC
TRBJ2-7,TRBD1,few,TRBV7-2,CASSFTGGYYEQYF,TGTGCCAGCAGCTTCACAGGGGGGTACTACGAGCAGTACTTC
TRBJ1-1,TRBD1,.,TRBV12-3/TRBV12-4,CASSLTGTGGGRTEAFF,TGTGCCAGCAGTTTAACCGGGACAGGAGGGGGTCGGACTGAAGCTTTCTTT
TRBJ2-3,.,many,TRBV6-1,CASTPLARTGDTQYF,TGTGCCAGCACACCTCTGGCGAGGACTGGTGATACGCAGTATTTT
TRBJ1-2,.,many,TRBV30,CAWSLGRGGYTF,TGTGCCTGGAGCCTGGGCCGCGGGGGCTACACCTTC
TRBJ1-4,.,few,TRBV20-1,CSATSGATNEKLVF,TGCAGTGCTACCTCTGGAGCAACTAATGAAAAACTGGTTTTT
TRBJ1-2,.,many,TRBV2,CASSEVRTKGYTF,TGTGCCAGCAGTGAAGTAAGGACGAAGGGCTACACCTTC
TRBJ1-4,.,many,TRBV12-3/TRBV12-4,CASRRSTNEKLFF,TGTGCCAGCAGACGGTCAACTAATGAAAAACTGTTTTTT
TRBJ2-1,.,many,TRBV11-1,CASSLVLYNEQFF,TGTGCCAGCAGCTTAGTCCTTTACAATGAGCAGTTCTTC
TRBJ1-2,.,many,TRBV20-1,CSVPTEGNGYTF,TGCAGTGTCCCGACAGAGGGTAATGGCTACACCTTC
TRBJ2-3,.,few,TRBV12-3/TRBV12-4,CASSLVGSYTDTQYF,TGTGCCAGCAGTTTGGTGGGGTCGTACACAGATACGCAGTATTTT
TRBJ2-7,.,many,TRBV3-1,CASSQVALASYEQYF,TGTGCCAGCAGCCAAGTCGCTTTGGCCTCCTACGAGCAGTACTTC
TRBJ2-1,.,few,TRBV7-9,CASSLVGVGLANEQFF,TGTGCCAGCAGCTTAGTCGGGGTAGGCTTGGCCAATGAGCAGTTCTTC
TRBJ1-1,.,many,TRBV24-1,CATSAAHGGAFF,TGTGCCACCAGTGCCGCTCATGGAGGAGCTTTCTTT
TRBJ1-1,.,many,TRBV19,CASSLMEYTEAFF,TGTGCCAGTAGTTTAATGGAATACACTGAAGCTTTCTTT
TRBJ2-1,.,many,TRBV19,CASSTGFEQFF,TGTGCCAGTAGTACGGGGTTCGAGCAGTTCTTC
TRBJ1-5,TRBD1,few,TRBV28,CASSFRDRAGNQPQHF,TGTGCCAGCAGTTTCCGGGACAGGGCTGGGAATCAGCCCCAGCATTTT
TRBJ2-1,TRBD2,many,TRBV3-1,CASRARTSGNNEQFF,TGTGCCAGCAGGGCCCGGACTAGCGGGAACAATGAGCAGTTCTTC
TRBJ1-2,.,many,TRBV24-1,CATSDSPDVRGYTF,TGTGCCACCAGTGATTCGCCTGATGTACGGGGCTACACCTTC
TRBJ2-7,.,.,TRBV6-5,CASSYTGTNRAYEQYF,TGTGCCAGCAGTTACACAGGGACAAATCGCGCCTACGAGCAGTACTTC
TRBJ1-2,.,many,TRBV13,CASSLGFRGDYGYTF,TGTGCCAGCAGCTTAGGATTCAGGGGTGACTATGGCTACACCTTC
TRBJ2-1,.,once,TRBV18,CASSPAQVSNEQFF,TGTGCCAGCTCACCTGCTCAGGTTTCCAATGAGCAGTTCTTC
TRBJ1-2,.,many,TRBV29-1,CNVSPPGYNYGYTF,TGCAACGTTTCCCCCCCGGGCTATAACTATGGCTACACCTTC
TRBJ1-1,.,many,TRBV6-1,CASGELGENTEAFF,TGTGCCAGCGGTGAGCTAGGTGAGAACACTGAAGCTTTCTTT
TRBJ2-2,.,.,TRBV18,CASSPLGFTGELFF,TGTGCCAGCTCACCGCTGGGGTTCACCGGGGAGCTGTTTTTT
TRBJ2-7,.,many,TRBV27,CASSFSRGPYEQYF,TGTGCCAGCAGTTTCTCTCGCGGCCCCTACGAGCAGTACTTC
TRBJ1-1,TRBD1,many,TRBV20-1,CSARDKDRATGNTEAFF,TGCAGTGCTAGAGATAAGGACAGGGCTACGGGGAACACTGAAGCTTTCTTT
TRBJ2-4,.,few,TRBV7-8,CASSREGGGRNIQYF,TGTGCCAGCAGCCGTGAGGGGGGGGGACGGAACATTCAGTACTTC
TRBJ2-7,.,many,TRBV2,CASSRTSQRYEQYF,TGTGCCAGCTCCCGGACAAGCCAGAGGTACGAGCAGTACTTC
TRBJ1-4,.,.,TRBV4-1,CASSQDGGNEKLFF,TGCGCCAGCAGCCAAGATGGCGGTAATGAAAAACTGTTTTTT
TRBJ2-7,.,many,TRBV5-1,CASSLGSLRSYEQYF,TGCGCCAGCAGCTTGGGTTCGCTGCGGTCGTACGAGCAGTACTTC
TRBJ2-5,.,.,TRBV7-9,CASSRLGGEETQYF,TGTGCCAGCTCCCGGCTAGGAGGAGAAGAGACCCAGTACTTC
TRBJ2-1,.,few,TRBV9,CASSATVGAGSYNEQFF,TGTGCCAGCAGCGCTACCGTCGGAGCAGGATCCTACAATGAGCAGTTCTTC
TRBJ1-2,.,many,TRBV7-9,CASSPTRIYGYTF,TGTGCCAGCAGCCCCACAAGGATCTACGGCTACACCTTC
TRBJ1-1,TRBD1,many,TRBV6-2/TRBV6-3,CASNNPTGGTEAFF,TGTGCCAGCAACAACCCGACAGGGGGGACTGAAGCTTTCTTT
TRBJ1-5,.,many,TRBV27,CASSPMGNQPQHF,TGTGCCAGCAGTCCCATGGGCAATCAGCCCCAGCATTTT
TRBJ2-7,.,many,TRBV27,CASSWEGGSSYEQYF,TGTGCCAGCAGTTGGGAGGGGGGGAGCTCCTACGAGCAGTACTTC
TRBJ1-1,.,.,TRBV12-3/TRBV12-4,CASSTPEGYRDTEAFF,TGTGCCAGCAGTACCCCCGAAGGGTATCGCGACACTGAAGCTTTCTTT
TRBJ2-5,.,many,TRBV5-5,CASSLWDIQETQYF,TGTGCCAGCAGCTTATGGGACATCCAAGAGACCCAGTACTTC
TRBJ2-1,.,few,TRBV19,CASSNRQDIRDNEQFF,TGTGCCAGTAGTAACAGACAGGATATAAGGGACAATGAGCAGTTCTTC
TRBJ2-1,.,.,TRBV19,CASSTYRVKKNEQFF,TGTGCCAGTAGTACGTACAGGGTTAAGAAGAATGAGCAGTTCTTC